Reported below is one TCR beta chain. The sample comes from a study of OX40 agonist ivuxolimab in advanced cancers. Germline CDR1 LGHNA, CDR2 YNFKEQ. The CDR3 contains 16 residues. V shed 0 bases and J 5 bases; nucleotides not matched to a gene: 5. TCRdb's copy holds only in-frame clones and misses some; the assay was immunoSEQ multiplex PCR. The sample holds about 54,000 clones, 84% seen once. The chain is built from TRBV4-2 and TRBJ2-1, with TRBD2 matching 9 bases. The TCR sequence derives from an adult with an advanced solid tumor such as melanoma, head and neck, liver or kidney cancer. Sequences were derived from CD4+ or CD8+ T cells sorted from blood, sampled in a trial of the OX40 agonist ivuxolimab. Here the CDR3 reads CASSQEGLAQNNEQFF. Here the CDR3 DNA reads TGTGCCAGCAGCCAAGAAGGACTAGCGCAAAACAATGAGCAGTTCTTC.